In this sample, the clone carrying this T cell receptor beta chain turned up once. The repertoire was sequenced with immunoSEQ multiplex PCR; TCRdb's copy has only in-frame clones and lacks some. This sample has around 130,000 clones, with approximately 90% found just once. The germline gives CDR1 SEHNR, CDR2 FQNEAQ (reference sequence). The CDR3 runs 15 residues. The germline V and J ends were trimmed by 2 bases and 0 bases, with 10 bases remaining between them. The source of the sample is a study of control samples from healthy donors and cancer patients. The receptor was derived from a man aged 25-45 years in good health. The sample was blood. The V gene is TRBV7-9, the J gene TRBJ1-1; D possibly corresponds to TRBD1 (6 bases). In DNA form, the CDR3 reads TGTGCCAGCAGCTTATACAGGGCGTTGAACACTGAAGCTTTCTTT. It translates to CASSLYRALNTEAFF.